One and the same sample provided the 21 T cell receptor beta chains below, sequenced in a study of tumor-infiltrating lymphocytes in localized non-small cell lung cancer (dated by TCRdb to the early 2020s). The receptor library was made with the immunoSEQ multiplex PCR assay. TCRdb limited this immuneACCESS table to in-frame rearrangements with V and J called. A share of clones is missing; checked studies link under half to unresolved V genes, and the rest is unexplained. The sample contains around 13,000 clones, about 71% of them found a single time. The ten largest account for roughly 10% of the sample. Sequencing input: uninvolved lung tissue not adjacent to the tumor. The receptors shown here come from a human donor with non-small cell lung cancer.

V is TRBV5-1 and J is TRBJ1-2, with 8 bases matching TRBD1. V shed 4 bases, J shed 8 bases, and the junction held 13 bases outside the gene matches. The germline CDR1 and CDR2 sequences are SGHRS and YFSETQ. CDR3 length: 15 residues. CDR3 in DNA: TGCGCCAGCAGCCCCAAGGGACAGGATCTATACGGCTACACCTTC. Amino acid sequence: CASSPKGQDLYGYTF.

This chain links TRBV7-8 with TRBJ2-5, with D possibly TRBD2 on 5 matching bases. Trimming stripped 5 bases from V and 5 bases from J, with 15 bases between. CDR1 is SGHVS, CDR2 FQNEAQ, per germline. This CDR3 is built from 14 residues. The CDR3 region has the DNA TGTGCCAGCAGCCCCACCTGGCGGGCGGAGACCCAGTACTTC. Protein product: CASSPTWRAETQYF.

This rearrangement joins TRBV11-2 to TRBJ1-2; maybe TRBD1 (5 bases). Per the germline V gene, CDR1 is SGHAT and CDR2 is FQNNGV. Trimming removed 4 bases from V and 7 bases from J, with 16 bases in between. The CDR3 consists of 14 residues. Here the CDR3 reads CASSSVAGRSGYTF. CDR3 bases: TGTGCCAGCAGCTCCGTGGCAGGGAGGAGTGGCTACACCTTC.

The rearrangement joins TRBV2 to TRBJ1-2; unclear D gene. V was pared by 6 bases and J by 8 bases, with 16 bases between. CDR1 is SNHLY, CDR2 FYNNEI, per germline. The CDR3 length is 13 residues. The CDR3 bases are TGTGCCAGCAGACGAGGTGACCCGCAAGGCTACACCTTC. Its protein product is CASRRGDPQGYTF.

This clone was seen once. The chain carries TRBV6-5 and TRBJ1-5, with unresolved D. Per germline, CDR1 MNHEY and CDR2 SVGAGI. Deletions cut 2 bases from V and 0 bases from J, with 8 bases between. This CDR3 spans 15 amino acids. The CDR3 nucleotides are TGTGCCAGCAGTTACCTACACGGTAGCAATCAGCCCCAGCATTTT. This codes for CASSYLHGSNQPQHF.

The CDR3 loop is CASSLDRNYGYTF. The CDR3 DNA reads TGTGCCAGCAGCTTGGACAGGAACTATGGCTACACCTTC. The chain has TRBV5-4 and TRBJ1-2; TRBD1 is a possible D gene (5 bases). From germline, CDR1 is SGHNT and CDR2 YYREEE (reference sequence). The germline V and J ends were trimmed by 0 bases and 2 bases, with 5 bases remaining between them. There are 13 residues in the CDR3.

The chain recombines TRBV19 with TRBJ1-1; D unresolved. The CDR3 is 15 residues long. Germline V gives CDR1 LNHDA, CDR2 SQIVND (reference sequence). V lost 7 bases and J lost 2, with 17 bases in between. The CDR3: CASTDISPINTEAFF. The CDR3 DNA sequence: TGTGCCAGTACCGACATATCACCCATCAACACTGAAGCTTTCTTT.

The chain recombines TRBV7-2 with TRBJ2-3, with a tentative D call TRBD1 (6 bases). V lost 3 bases to trimming and J lost 3 bases, with 7 bases between them. Germline V gene lookup returns CDR1 SGHTA and CDR2 FQGNSA. CDR3 length: 13 amino acids. The CDR3 sequence is CASSFTGTDTQYF. The CDR3 nucleotides read TGTGCCAGCAGCTTCACAGGGACAGATACGCAGTATTTT.

The V call is TRBV28, the J call TRBJ1-5; D perhaps matches TRBD1 (5 bases). The CDR3 totals 14 residues. The germline V and J ends were trimmed by 6 bases and 5 bases, with 14 bases remaining between them. CDR1 is MDHEN, CDR2 SYDVKM, per germline. This CDR3 reads CASSHQGFYQPQHF. CDR3 nucleotide sequence: TGTGCCAGCAGCCACCAGGGCTTCTATCAGCCCCAGCATTTT.

The chain is built from TRBV9 and TRBJ2-7, with D unresolved. The CDR3 runs 11 residues. Germline CDR1 SGDLS, CDR2 YYNGEE. V was pared by 3 bases and J by 3 bases, with 4 bases between. The CDR3 DNA reads as TGTGCCAGCAGCGCATACTACGAGCAGTACTTC. It encodes CASSAYYEQYF.

The chain links TRBV6-1 to TRBJ2-6; D gene unclear. V lost 10 bases, J lost 2 bases, and 6 bases lay in between. Looked up from germline, CDR1 is MNHNS and CDR2 is SASEGT. The CDR3 runs 12 residues. CDR3 in DNA: TGTGCCACCAGACCTGGGGCCAACGTCCTGACTTTC. Its translation is CATRPGANVLTF.

The V and J genes are TRBV4-1 and TRBJ2-1; 10 bases are a match to TRBD1. Germline V gene lookup returns CDR1 MGHRA and CDR2 YSYEKL. V was clipped by 4 bases and J by 6 bases; unmatched bases: 6. This CDR3 comprises 15 residues. Here the CDR3 DNA reads TGCGCCAGCAGCCGCGGGACAGGGGAGCTCAATGAGCAGTTCTTC. It codes for CASSRGTGELNEQFF.

The V call is TRBV7-9, the J call TRBJ1-4, with 8 bases identical to TRBD1. This CDR3 has 18 residues. From germline, CDR1 is SEHNR and CDR2 FQNEAQ (reference sequence). After removal of 5 bases from V and 3 bases from J, the junction contained 14 bases not matched to a gene. The CDR3 loop reads CASSPTLGQTGANEKLFF. CDR3 nucleotides: TGTGCCAGCAGCCCTACCCTTGGGCAGACAGGGGCTAATGAAAAACTGTTTTTT. Together with reference TRBV7-9 and TRBJ1-4, the CDR3 gives the full variable domain: DTGVSQNPRHKITKRGQNVTFRCDPISEHNRLYWYRQTLGQGPEFLTYFQNEAQLEKSRLLSDRFSAERPKGSFSTLEIQRTEQGDSAMYLCASSPTLGQTGANEKLFFGSGTQLSVL.

The rearrangement uses TRBV9 and TRBJ1-4; possibly TRBD1 for D (5 bases). The V end lost 3 bases, the J end lost 7 bases, and 16 bases lay between the germline ends. This CDR3 region has 15 residues. Germline CDR1 and CDR2: SGDLS and YYNGEE. The CDR3 bases are TGTGCCAGCAGCGAGGCGCTCGGGACGGGTGAAAAACTGTTTTTT. Its protein is CASSEALGTGEKLFF.

The chain uses TRBV6-1 and TRBJ2-7; D ambiguous. CDR3 length: 16 residues. Trimming pared 1 base from V and 3 bases from J, leaving 16 bases between. Per the germline V gene, CDR1 is MNHNS and CDR2 is SASEGT. The CDR3 protein is CASSEDGRLGGYEQYV. For the CDR3, the DNA is TGTGCCAGCAGTGAAGACGGTCGGTTAGGCGGCTACGAGCAGTACGTC.

CDR3 in DNA: TGTGCCAGCAGCCGGAGTTTGATGACAGGGGGTGGTACAGATACGCAGTATTTT. As protein: CASSRSLMTGGGTDTQYF. V usage is TRBV7-2 and J usage is TRBJ2-3, with 9 nucleotides matching TRBD1. Germline CDR1 and CDR2: SGHTA and FQGNSA. This CDR3 has 18 amino acids. Losses at the gene ends were 5 bases for V and 3 bases for J; bases not matched to a gene: 15.

The V call is TRBV19, the J call TRBJ1-2, with D tentatively TRBD1 (5 bases). The length of the CDR3 is 13 residues. The V end was cut by 5 bases, the J end by 2 bases, with 9 bases between. The germline CDR1 and CDR2 sequences are LNHDA and SQIVND (reference sequence). The CDR3 coding sequence is TGTGCCAGTAGTTACCGGGACAACTATGGCTACACCTTC. The encoded protein is CASSYRDNYGYTF.

This clone was counted a few times. The V call is TRBV4-3, the J call TRBJ2-1; no firm D call. CDR3 length: 15 amino acids. CDR1 and CDR2 (germline): LGHNA, YSLEER. V was shortened by 0 bases and J by 4 bases, with 10 bases between the two germline ends. CDR3 in amino acids: CASSQELDSYNEQFF. CDR3 nucleotide sequence: TGCGCCAGCAGCCAAGAGTTAGACTCATACAATGAGCAGTTCTTC.

The V and J genes are TRBV5-1 and TRBJ1-2; a possible D gene is TRBD1 (6 bases). The CDR3 extends over 13 amino acids. Germline-derived CDR1 and CDR2 are SGHRS and YFSETQ. V was pared by 1 base and J by 7 bases, with 11 bases between. The chain's CDR3 is CASSLRTEGGYTF. The CDR3 DNA reads as TGCGCCAGCAGCTTGAGGACAGAGGGTGGCTACACCTTC.

Only a few counts were recorded for this clone. The CDR3 sequence is CASSLDAGGLTGELFF. The DNA of the CDR3 is TGCGCCAGCAGCTTGGATGCAGGGGGGCTCACCGGGGAGCTGTTTTTT. The chain couples TRBV5-1 to TRBJ2-2, with a possible D match to TRBD1 (7 bases). Germline V lookup: CDR1 SGHRS, CDR2 YFSETQ. The CDR3 is 16 amino acids. Trimming shortened V by 0 bases and J by 4 bases, and 13 bases separated the two germline ends.

V usage is TRBV30 and J usage is TRBJ2-7; D not resolved. Trimming pared 2 bases from V and 3 bases from J, leaving 5 bases between. Germline CDR1 GTSNPN, CDR2 SVGIG (reference sequence). CDR3 length equals 11 residues. DNA of the CDR3: TGTGCCTGGAGTTGGGTCTACGAGCAGTACTTC. Encoded protein: CAWSWVYEQYF.